Sequencing of this TCR beta chain was carried out in a study of T-cell reconstitution after alpha-beta-depleted transplantation in children. Preparation of the TCRbeta library was carried out with unique molecular identifiers. MiXCR, run by TCRdb on the PCR reads, gives a single entry per CDR3 protein. The sample has 500,000 or so distinct CDR3 sequences, approximately 30% seen once; the top ten hold 2% to 2.5%. The CDR3 length is 15 residues. V was pared by 5 bases and J by 0 bases, with 11 bases between. The germline gives CDR1 SGHVS, CDR2 FNYEAQ. This rearrangement joins TRBV7-6 to TRBJ2-1; unclear D gene. The clonotype comes from a human donor who donated a stem cell graft to a child with aplastic anemia. The sequencing here drew on PBMCs from the stem cell graft donor, taken from the stem cell graft. The CDR3 protein is CASSKDKSSYNEQFF. The CDR3 DNA reads as TGTGCCAGCAGCAAAGACAAGAGCTCCTACAATGAGCAGTTCTTC.